The clone carrying this T cell receptor (beta chain) was counted a few times. As yet, its antigen is unknown. Unique molecular identifiers were attached to individual cDNA molecules. TCRdb analysed the 5' RACE reads with MiXCR anew, one entry per CDR3 protein. The data contain 85,000 to 90,000 distinct CDR3 sequences, roughly 15% of them seen just once; the ten biggest clones take up approximately 0.54%. This specimen belongs to a study of early T cells in non-severe SARS-CoV-2 infection. Overall study context: Sequencing targeted bulk RNA from unsorted whole blood, leaving chains unpaired. Notes on the study in general: Matching against VDJdb likely underestimated virus-specific expansions, favoring anti-spike CD8.

V lost 5 bases and J lost 7, with 13 bases in between. The germline gives CDR1 KGHDR, CDR2 SFDVKD. The CDR3 is 14 residues long. The TCR sequence derives from an adult who was a healthcare worker with PCR-confirmed SARS-CoV-2 infection or an uninfected control (not recorded which). The chain couples TRBV24-1 to TRBJ1-4; maybe TRBD1 (5 bases). Sample: whole blood. For the CDR3, the DNA is TGTGCCACCAGTGTGTCGGGGGACGGTGAAAAACTGTTTTTT. It yields the protein CATSVSGDGEKLFF.